This TCR beta chain was observed in a study of T cells in tuberculosis. Overall study: IGRA-negative adolescents, IGRA-positive adolescents with latent tuberculosis and adults with active tuberculosis formed this South African cohort.

Broader study findings: Smaller distances to GMM-specific TCRs suggested their expansion in active tuberculosis. Selection depended on which cryopreserved specimens were available. Smaller alpha distances in active tuberculosis partly reflected shorter CDR3-alpha lengths.

Using immunoSEQ multiplex PCR, the repertoire was profiled, and TCRdb retains in-frame clones only, with some absent. The table includes approximately 20,000 clones, roughly 97% detected once. V gave up 0 bases and J gave up 6 bases; unmatched junction bases: 14. The germline gives CDR1 LGHNA, CDR2 YNFKEQ. The CDR3 is made up of 18 amino acids. Of note for this clone: The antigen remains undetermined.

This chain uses TRBV4-2 with TRBJ1-2, with TRBD1 identical over 9 bases. This TCR came from a donor between 10 and 29 years old with latent tuberculosis or without tuberculosis infection. The sequencing sample was made of PBMCs. In DNA, the CDR3 is TGTGCCAGCAGCCAAGACCCGGGACAGGGCGTGTGGAAGGATGGCTACACCTTC. This sequence encodes CASSQDPGQGVWKDGYTF.